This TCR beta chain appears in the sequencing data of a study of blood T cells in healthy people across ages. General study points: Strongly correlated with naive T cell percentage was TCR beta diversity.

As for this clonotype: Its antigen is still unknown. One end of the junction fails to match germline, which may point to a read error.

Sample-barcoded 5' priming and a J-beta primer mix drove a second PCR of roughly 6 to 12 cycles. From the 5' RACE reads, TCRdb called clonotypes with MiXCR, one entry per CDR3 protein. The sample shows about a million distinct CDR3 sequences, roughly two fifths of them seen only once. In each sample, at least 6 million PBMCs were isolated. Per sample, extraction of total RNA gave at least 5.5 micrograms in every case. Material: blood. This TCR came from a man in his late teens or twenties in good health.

This CDR3 is CASSQDPSYLNERFF. CDR3 sequence (DNA): TGTGCCAGCAGCCAAGATCCCTCCTATCTCAATGAGCGGTTCTTC. The chain carries TRBV14 and TRBJ2-1, with no clear D. The CDR3 loop spans 15 amino acids. In germline, CDR1 is SGHDN, CDR2 FVKESK.